Many counts were recorded for the clone carrying this T cell receptor beta chain. This sample is part of a study of T-cell reconstitution after alpha-beta-depleted transplantation in children. Germline assignment: CDR1 DFQATT and CDR2 SNEGSKA (reference sequence). V lost 3 bases and J lost 5, with 9 bases in between. The CDR3 contains 12 residues. TCRbeta library preparation incorporated unique molecular identifiers. Each CDR3 protein gets one entry after TCRdb re-called the PCR reads with MiXCR. The sample has around 600,000 distinct CDR3 sequences; approximately 15% are singletons. Sequencing was performed on PBMCs from the stem cell graft donor, taken from the stem cell graft. This clonotype was obtained from a human donor who donated a stem cell graft to a child with acute myeloid leukemia. The chain links TRBV20-1 to TRBJ2-3; D gene ambiguous. Here the CDR3 reads CSARATLDTQYF. The DNA of the CDR3 is TGCAGTGCTAGGGCGACCTTAGATACGCAGTATTTT.